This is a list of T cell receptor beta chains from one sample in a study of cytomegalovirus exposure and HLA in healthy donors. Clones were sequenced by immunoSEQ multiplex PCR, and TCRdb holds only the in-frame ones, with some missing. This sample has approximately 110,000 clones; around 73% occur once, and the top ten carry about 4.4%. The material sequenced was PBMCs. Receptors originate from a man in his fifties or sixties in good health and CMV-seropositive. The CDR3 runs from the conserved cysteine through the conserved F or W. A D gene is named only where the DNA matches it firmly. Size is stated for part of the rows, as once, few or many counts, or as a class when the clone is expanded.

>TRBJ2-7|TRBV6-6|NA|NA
TGTGCCAGCAGTCCCCAGGCCTCCTACGAGCAGTACTTC
CASSPQASYEQYF
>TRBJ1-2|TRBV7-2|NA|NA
TGTGCCAGCAGCTTAGAGCGAATCAGGGGAGGCTACACCTTC
CASSLERIRGGYTF
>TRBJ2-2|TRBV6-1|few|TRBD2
TGTGCCAGCAGTGCAATAGCGGGGGGGTGGAACACCGGGGAGCTGTTTTTT
CASSAIAGGWNTGELFF
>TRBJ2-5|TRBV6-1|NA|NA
TGTGCCAGCAGTGAAGTAAGACACAGGCCCCAAGAGACCCAGTACTTC
CASSEVRHRPQETQYF
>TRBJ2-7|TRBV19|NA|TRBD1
TGTGCCAGTAGTATTGACAGGGGAAGGTACGAGCAGTACTTC
CASSIDRGRYEQYF
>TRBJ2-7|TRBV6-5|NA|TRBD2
TGTGCCAGCAGACTAGCGGGGTACGAGCAGTACTTC
CASRLAGYEQYF
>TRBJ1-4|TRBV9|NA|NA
TGTGCCAGCAGCGTAGTTACCGGGTTGGATGAAAAACTGTTTTTT
CASSVVTGLDEKLFF
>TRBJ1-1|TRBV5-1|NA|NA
TGCGCCAGCAGCTCCCGACCCCACAGGGACACTGAAGCTTTCTTT
CASSSRPHRDTEAFF
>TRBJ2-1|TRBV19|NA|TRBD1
TGTGCCAGTAGTATGAGGAGTGGGACAGGGGGTGGTGGGGAGCAGTTCTTC
CASSMRSGTGGGGEQFF
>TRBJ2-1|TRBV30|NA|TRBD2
TGTGCCTGGAGTGGAATTAGCGGGGGGCGGTCCTACAATGAGCAGTTCTTC
CAWSGISGGRSYNEQFF
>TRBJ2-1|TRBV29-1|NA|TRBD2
TGCAGCGTATCACTAGCGGGGACGAGCTCCTACAATGAGCAGTTCTTC
CSVSLAGTSSYNEQFF
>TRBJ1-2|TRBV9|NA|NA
TGTGCCAGCAGCCCAATTTCCGGGACACCGTATGGCTACACCTTC
CASSPISGTPYGYTF
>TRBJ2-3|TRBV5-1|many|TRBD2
TGCGCCAGCAGAGCGGGGATAGGGGACACAGATACGCAGTATTTT
CASRAGIGDTDTQYF
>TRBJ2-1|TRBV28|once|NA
TGTGCCAGCAGTTCCGGGGGAGCCGTAAATGAGCAGTTCTTC
CASSSGGAVNEQFF
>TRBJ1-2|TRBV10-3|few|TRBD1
TGTGCCATCAGTTTTACGACAGGGAACTATGGCTACACCTTC
CAISFTTGNYGYTF
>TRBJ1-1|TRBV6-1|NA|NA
TGTGCCAGCGACAGGAACACTGAAGCTTTCTTT
CASDRNTEAFF
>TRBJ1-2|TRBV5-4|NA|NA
TGTGCCAGCAGCTCCCCTACAGGGTTGGGCTATGGCTACACCTTC
CASSSPTGLGYGYTF
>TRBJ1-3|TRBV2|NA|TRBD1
TGTGCCAGCAGTGAAGCAGACAGGGTTGGAAACACCATATATTTT
CASSEADRVGNTIYF
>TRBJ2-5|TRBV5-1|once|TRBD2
TGCGCCAGCAGCTTGGTCCCAGGTAGCGGGGGGATAAAAGAGACCCAGTACTTC
CASSLVPGSGGIKETQYF
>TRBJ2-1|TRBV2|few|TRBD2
TGTGCCAGCGGGGGACTAGCCGGTGAGCAGTTCTTC
CASGGLAGEQFF
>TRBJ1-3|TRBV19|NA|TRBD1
TGTGCCAGTAGCCGCAACAGGGGTATGGGAAACACCATATATTTT
CASSRNRGMGNTIYF
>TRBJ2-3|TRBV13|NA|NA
TGTGCCAGCAGCTCAGGGGAGTTAAGCACAGATACGCAGTATTTT
CASSSGELSTDTQYF
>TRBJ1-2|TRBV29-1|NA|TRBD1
TGCAGCGCTCGGGACAGGGGCCTAAACTATGGCTACACCTTC
CSARDRGLNYGYTF
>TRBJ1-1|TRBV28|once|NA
TGTGCCAGCAGTTTATACGCGTACAACACTGAAGCTTTCTTT
CASSLYAYNTEAFF
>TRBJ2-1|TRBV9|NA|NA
TGTGCCAGCAGCGTAGTTGAGGCCAATGAGCAGTTCTTC
CASSVVEANEQFF
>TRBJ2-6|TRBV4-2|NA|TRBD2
TGTGCCAGCAGCCAAGAAACTAGCGGGGGGGCACCTGGGGCCAACGTCCTGACTTTC
CASSQETSGGAPGANVLTF
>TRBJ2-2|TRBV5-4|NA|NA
TGTGCCAGCAGCTTTCAGGGAAGGTCCGGGGAGCTGTTTTTT
CASSFQGRSGELFF
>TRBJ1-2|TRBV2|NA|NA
TGTGCCAGCACCGGAAAGGACAGCCTCTCCAACTATGGCTACACCTTC
CASTGKDSLSNYGYTF
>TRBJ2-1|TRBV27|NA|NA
TGTGCCAGCAACGATCCGGGACTCTACAATGAGCAGTTCTTC
CASNDPGLYNEQFF
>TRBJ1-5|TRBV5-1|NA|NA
TGCGCCAGCAGCTTGGGGGGGCGGGAGGGACAGCCCCAGCATTTT
CASSLGGREGQPQHF
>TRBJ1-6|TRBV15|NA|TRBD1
TGTGCCACCAGCCAGGACAGGGTCGGCAATTCACCCCTCCACTTT
CATSQDRVGNSPLHF